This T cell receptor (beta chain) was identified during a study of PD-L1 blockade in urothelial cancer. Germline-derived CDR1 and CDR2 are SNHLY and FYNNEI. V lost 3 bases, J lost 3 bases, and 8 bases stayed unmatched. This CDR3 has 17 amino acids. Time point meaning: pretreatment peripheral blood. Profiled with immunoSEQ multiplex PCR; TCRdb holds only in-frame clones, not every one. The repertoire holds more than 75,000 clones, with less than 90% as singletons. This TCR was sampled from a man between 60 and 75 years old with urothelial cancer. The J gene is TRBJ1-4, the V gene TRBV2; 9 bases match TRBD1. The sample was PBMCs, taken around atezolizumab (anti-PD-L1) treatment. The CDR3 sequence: CASSEWTGASSNEKLFF. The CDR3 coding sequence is TGTGCCAGCAGTGAGTGGACAGGGGCGTCCTCTAATGAAAAACTGTTTTTT.